The rows below give T cell receptor beta chains drawn from one sample of a study of human T cells and chemical hapten exposure. TCRdb re-called the RACE reads through MiXCR, storing one row per CDR3 protein. The sample lists more than 80,000 distinct CDR3 sequences, roughly 10% seen once, with 3.1% in the top ten. The sequences come from whole blood, collected in connection with sensitization to the hapten diphenylcyclopropenone (DPC). The receptors originated from a woman aged 60-70 years with alopecia areata. Some clones in this sample may be carry-over from other donors' samples. Each CDR3 is given with its conserved first and last residue. A D gene is named only where the DNA matches it firmly. Size tells how often a clone was seen (once, few, many) or the class of an expanded clone, and some rows leave it out.

CDR3: CASTPTSGGDNEQFF; DNA: TGTGCCAGTACCCCGACTAGCGGGGGGGACAATGAGCAGTTCTTC; J: TRBJ2-1; V: TRBV19; D: TRBD2; size: once
CDR3: CASSEVGYYNEQFF; DNA: TGTGCCAGCAGTGAAGTAGGCTACTACAATGAGCAGTTCTTC; J: TRBJ2-1; V: TRBV25-1; D: NA; size: many
CDR3: CASSRVTAGVHEQFF; DNA: TGTGCCAGCAGCCGGGTTACAGCGGGGGTGCATGAGCAGTTCTTC; J: TRBJ2-1; V: TRBV11-3; D: TRBD2; size: few
CDR3: CASSQGGDEQYF; DNA: TGCGCCAGCAGCCAAGGAGGGGACGAGCAGTACTTC; J: TRBJ2-7; V: TRBV4-1; D: NA; size: many
CDR3: CASSVDRKETQYF; DNA: TGTGCCAGCAGTGTGGACAGAAAAGAGACCCAGTACTTC; J: TRBJ2-5; V: TRBV28; D: NA; size: NA
CDR3: CASSRTGTGDEKLFF; DNA: TGTGCCAGCAGCCGTACCGGGACAGGGGATGAAAAACTGTTTTTT; J: TRBJ1-4; V: TRBV5-4; D: TRBD1; size: few
CDR3: CASSSGLAGGPDTQYF; DNA: TGTGCCAGCAGTTCCGGACTAGCGGGGGGGCCGGATACGCAGTATTTT; J: TRBJ2-3; V: TRBV6-6; D: TRBD2; size: many
CDR3: CASSPTGVTYELYF; DNA: TGTGCCAGCAGCCCCACTGGGGTTACCTACGAGCTGTACTTC; J: TRBJ2-7; V: TRBV5-6; D: NA; size: once
CDR3: CASSYQGLNTEAFF; DNA: TGTGCCAGCAGTTATCAAGGTTTGAACACTGAAGCTTTCTTT; J: TRBJ1-1; V: TRBV27; D: NA; size: many
CDR3: CASSELTGLGLGYTF; DNA: TGTGCCAGCAGTGAACTGACAGGGCTGGGGCTTGGCTACACCTTC; J: TRBJ1-2; V: TRBV2; D: TRBD1; size: many
CDR3: CASRLGQQNQPQHF; DNA: TGTGCCAGCAGGTTGGGACAGCAAAATCAGCCCCAGCATTTT; J: TRBJ1-5; V: TRBV6-2/TRBV6-3; D: TRBD1; size: many
CDR3: CASSSPGYSGANVLTF; DNA: TGTGCCAGCAGCTCTCCAGGGTACTCTGGGGCCAACGTCCTGACTTTC; J: TRBJ2-6; V: TRBV6-5; D: NA; size: NA
CDR3: CASSLVAGTNEQFF; DNA: TGTGCCAGCAGCTTAGTCGCAGGGACCAATGAGCAGTTCTTC; J: TRBJ2-1; V: TRBV11-3; D: NA; size: few
CDR3: CASSSGPYEQYF; DNA: TGTGCCAGCAGTTCCGGACCTTACGAGCAGTACTTC; J: TRBJ2-7; V: TRBV6-5; D: NA; size: NA
CDR3: CASSLRDGSNTEAFF; DNA: TGTGCCAGCAGTTTAAGGGACGGTTCGAACACTGAAGCTTTCTTT; J: TRBJ1-1; V: TRBV6-5; D: NA; size: NA